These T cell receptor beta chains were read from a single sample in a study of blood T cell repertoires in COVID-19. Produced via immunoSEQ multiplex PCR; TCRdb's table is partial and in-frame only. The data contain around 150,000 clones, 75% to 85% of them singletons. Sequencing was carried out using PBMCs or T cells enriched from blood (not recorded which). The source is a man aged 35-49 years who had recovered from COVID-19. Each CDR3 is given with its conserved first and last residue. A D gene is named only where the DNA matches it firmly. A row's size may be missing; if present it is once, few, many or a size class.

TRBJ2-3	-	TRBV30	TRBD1	TGTGCCTGGAGGGGATCGACAGGGAGCACAGATACGCAGTATTTT	CAWRGSTGSTDTQYF
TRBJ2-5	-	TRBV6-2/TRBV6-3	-	TGTGCCAGCAGTTACACCGGTGCCGCTACGGGGACCCAGTACTTC	CASSYTGAATGTQYF
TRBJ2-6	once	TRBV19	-	TGTGCCAGTAGAAGGAGCATGTATGGGGCCAACGTCCTGACTTTC	CASRRSMYGANVLTF
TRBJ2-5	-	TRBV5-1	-	TGCGCCAGCAGCTTGGTTGCCCGGGATCAAGAGACCCAGTACTTC	CASSLVARDQETQYF
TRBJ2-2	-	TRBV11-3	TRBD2	TGTGCCAGCAGCTTAGAAATCGGGGGGGGCCCCCCGTCGACCGGGGAGCTGTTTTTT	CASSLEIGGGPPSTGELFF
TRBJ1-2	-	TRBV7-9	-	TGTGCCAGCAGCGCGCCTTCTGGGAGGGCCGATGGCTACACCTTC	CASSAPSGRADGYTF
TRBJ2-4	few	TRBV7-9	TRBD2	TGTGCCAGCAGCTTTCAGACTAGCGGGGACTACATTCAGTACTTC	CASSFQTSGDYIQYF
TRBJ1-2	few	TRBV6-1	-	TGTGCCAGCAGTGAGCAGGGGTATGGCTACACCTTC	CASSEQGYGYTF
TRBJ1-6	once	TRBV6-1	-	TGTGCCAGCAGTGAAGCGCAGGGTTGGAATTCACCCCTCCACTTT	CASSEAQGWNSPLHF
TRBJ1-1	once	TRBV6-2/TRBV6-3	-	TGTGCCAGCACCCCCGGACAGAACACTGAAGCTTTCTTT	CASTPGQNTEAFF
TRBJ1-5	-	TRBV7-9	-	TGTGCCAGCAGCTTAGGTCAACCGGGGGGAGATCAGCCCCAGCATTTT	CASSLGQPGGDQPQHF
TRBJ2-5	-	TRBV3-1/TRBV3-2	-	TGTGCCAGCAGGCACACCGGGGCCTCAGGGGCGGGGACCCAGTACTTC	CASRHTGASGAGTQYF
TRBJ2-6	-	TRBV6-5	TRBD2	TGTGCCTCACGGGGGGTACGAGTTGGGGCCAACGTCCTGACTTTC	CASRGVRVGANVLTF
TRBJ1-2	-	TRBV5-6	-	TGTGCCAGCAGCTTTGAGGGCCTAGCTAACTATGGCTACACCTTC	CASSFEGLANYGYTF
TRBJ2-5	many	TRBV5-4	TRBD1	TGTGCCAGCAGCCAGGACAGGGCAGAGACCCAGTACTTC	CASSQDRAETQYF
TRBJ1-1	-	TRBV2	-	TGTGCCAGCAGTTCAGGAGGGGCGAACACTGAAGCTTTCTTT	CASSSGGANTEAFF
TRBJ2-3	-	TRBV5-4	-	TGTGCCAGCCGTACGGAGTCCACAGATACGCAGTATTTT	CASRTESTDTQYF
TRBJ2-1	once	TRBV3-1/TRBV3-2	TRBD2	TGTGCCAGCAGCCAGCCGGGACTAGCGGGGGGTAATGAGCAGTTCTTC	CASSQPGLAGGNEQFF
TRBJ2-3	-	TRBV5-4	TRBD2	TGTGCCAGCAGCTCACAGCGGGGAACAGATACGCAGTATTTT	CASSSQRGTDTQYF
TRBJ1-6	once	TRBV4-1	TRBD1	TGCGCCAGCAGCCGACGGGACAGTAGTAATTCACCCCTCCACTTT	CASSRRDSSNSPLHF
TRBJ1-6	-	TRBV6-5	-	TGTGCCAGCAGTCCCACAGGGTCTCGCGCTTCACCCCTCCACTTT	CASSPTGSRASPLHF
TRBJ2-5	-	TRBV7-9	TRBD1	TGTGCCAGCAGCGAGGGACAGGGGGCGCGTATAGAGACCCAGTACTTC	CASSEGQGARIETQYF
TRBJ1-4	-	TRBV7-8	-	TGTGCCAGCAGCTTAGTGGTAGGAGGAAAACTGTTTTTT	CASSLVVGGKLFF
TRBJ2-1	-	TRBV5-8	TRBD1	TGTGCCAGCAGCCCCTCCAGGGGGCCCTACAATGAGCAGTTCTTC	CASSPSRGPYNEQFF
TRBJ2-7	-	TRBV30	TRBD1	TGTGCCTGGAGCGCCGGGACAGCCTTTTACGAGCAGTACTTC	CAWSAGTAFYEQYF
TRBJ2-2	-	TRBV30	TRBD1	TGTGCCTGGATAAAGACAGGGTGGACCGGGGAGCTGTTTTTT	CAWIKTGWTGELFF
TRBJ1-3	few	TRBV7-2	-	TGTGCCAGCAGCTTAGCGATCCCGTCAGGATTCCTAAGCACCATATATTTT	CASSLAIPSGFLSTIYF
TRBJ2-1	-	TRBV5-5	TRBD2	TGTGCCAGCAGCCAGGGACTAGGGGCCTACAATGAGCAGTTCTTC	CASSQGLGAYNEQFF
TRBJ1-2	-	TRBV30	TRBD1	TGTGCCTGGAGTCCGTCGGCGGGACAGCGTTACGGCTACACCTTC	CAWSPSAGQRYGYTF
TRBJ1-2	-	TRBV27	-	TGTGCCAGCAGTTTATCCGCCTGGGCGGGCTACACCTTC	CASSLSAWAGYTF
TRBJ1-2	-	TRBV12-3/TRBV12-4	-	TGTGCCAGCAGCCCCACAGGGAGCGGCTACACCTTC	CASSPTGSGYTF
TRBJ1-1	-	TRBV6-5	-	TGTGCCAGCAGTTACTCGGAAGGGGCCGTTGAAGCTTTCTTT	CASSYSEGAVEAFF
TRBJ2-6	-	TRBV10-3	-	TGTGCCATCCATCCAGGGGCTTCCTCTGGGGCCAACGTCCTGACTTTC	CAIHPGASSGANVLTF
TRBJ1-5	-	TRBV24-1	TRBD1	TGTGCCACCAGTGGACAGGGCGTAGCTCAGCCCCAGCATTTT	CATSGQGVAQPQHF
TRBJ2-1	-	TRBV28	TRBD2	TGTGCCAGCAGGCGGGGCGGGGGTGGCTATGAGCAGTTCTTC	CASRRGGGGYEQFF
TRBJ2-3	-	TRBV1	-	TGCACCAGCAGCCAAGGCTCTCTAGCGGGGTTTCCAGATACGCAGTATTTT	CTSSQGSLAGFPDTQYF
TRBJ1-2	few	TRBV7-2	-	TGTGCCAGCAGCTTAGACTGGGGGGCTAACTATGGCTACACCTTC	CASSLDWGANYGYTF
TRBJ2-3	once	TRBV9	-	TGTGCCAGCAGCGCCTCCCTGGCGGGACCCACAGATACGCAGTATTTT	CASSASLAGPTDTQYF
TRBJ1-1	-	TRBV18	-	TGTGCCAGCTCACCGGGCGGGGGGCGGGGGCCAAGGGGCACTGAAGCTTTCTTT	CASSPGGGRGPRGTEAFF
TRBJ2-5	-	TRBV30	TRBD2	TGTGCCTGGAGTGTGGCGGGGGGGCCTGGGGAGACCCAGTACTTC	CAWSVAGGPGETQYF
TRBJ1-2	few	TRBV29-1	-	TGCAGCGTTGCGGAGGGGTACTATGGCTACACCTTC	CSVAEGYYGYTF
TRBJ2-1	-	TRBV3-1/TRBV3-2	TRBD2	TGTGCCAGCAGCCAATTAGCCCAGCGGGGGGGCATGAATGAGCAGTTCTTC	CASSQLAQRGGMNEQFF
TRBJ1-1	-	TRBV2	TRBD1	TGTGCCAGCAGTGAGACAGGGGGGATCGCTGAAGCTTTCTTT	CASSETGGIAEAFF
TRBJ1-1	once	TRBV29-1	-	TGCAGCATACACCCCACTGAAGCTTTCTTT	CSIHPTEAFF
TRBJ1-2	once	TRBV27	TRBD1	TGTGCCAGCAGTTTACTATCAGGACAGGGGGAACGGGGCTACACCTTC	CASSLLSGQGERGYTF
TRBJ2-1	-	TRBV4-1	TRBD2	TGCGCCAGCAGCCAAGATGGGGCGGGGGGGCCATTTAATGAGCAGTTCTTC	CASSQDGAGGPFNEQFF
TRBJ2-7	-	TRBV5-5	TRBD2	TGTGCCAGCAGCACTAGCGGGGGTTCCTACGAGCAGTACTTC	CASSTSGGSYEQYF
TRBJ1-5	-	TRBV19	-	TGTGCCAGTAGTATAGATCACAGCCGCAATCAGCCCCAGCATTTT	CASSIDHSRNQPQHF
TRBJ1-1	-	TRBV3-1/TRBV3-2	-	TGTGCCAGCAGCCAAGATGGGGCAGGAGCGGGGGCTTTCTTT	CASSQDGAGAGAFF
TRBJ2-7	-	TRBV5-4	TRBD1	TGTGCCAGCAGCTTGGAACAGGGGTACGAGCAGTACTTC	CASSLEQGYEQYF
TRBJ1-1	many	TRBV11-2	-	TGTGCCAGCAGCTTAGTTCCGGGGTGGAACACTGAAGCTTTCTTT	CASSLVPGWNTEAFF
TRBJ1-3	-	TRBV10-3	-	TGTGCCACTCTCTCAGGGGGAAACACCATATATTTT	CATLSGGNTIYF
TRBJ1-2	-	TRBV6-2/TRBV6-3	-	TGTGCCAGCAGTTTGAACAGTTTGTTCTTACTGAACTATGGCTACACCTTC	CASSLNSLFLLNYGYTF
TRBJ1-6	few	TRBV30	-	TGTGCCTGGAGTGTACCCCTGTCCAGGTACTCACCCCTCCACTTT	CAWSVPLSRYSPLHF
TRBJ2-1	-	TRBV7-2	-	TGTGCCAGCAGTGGTCAGGTGGGGGCTTTAGGGGAGCAGTTCTTC	CASSGQVGALGEQFF
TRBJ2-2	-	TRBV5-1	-	TGCGCCAGCAGCCCTCGGGGTAGCGCGAACACCGGGGAGCTGTTTTTT	CASSPRGSANTGELFF
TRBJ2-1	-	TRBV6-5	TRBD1	TGTGCCAGCAGTTTTAACAGGGGTGGGCAGAGGGAGTTCTTC	CASSFNRGGQREFF
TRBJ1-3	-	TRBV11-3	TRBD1	TGTGCCAGCAGCTCGGGACAGGGTTCTGGAAACACCATATATTTT	CASSSGQGSGNTIYF
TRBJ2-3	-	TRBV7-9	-	TGTGCCAGCATTTCTAGGGGTAACACAGATACGCAGTATTTT	CASISRGNTDTQYF